The rows below give T cell receptor beta chains drawn from one sample of a study of beta chain features in type 1 diabetes. The method was immunoSEQ multiplex PCR; TCRdb's version includes in-frame clones alone and lacks a portion of them. The data hold around 710,000 clones, with about an eighth observed a single time. The sequenced sample consisted of naive CD4+ T cells from blood. The source is a young man with type 1 diabetes. Both conserved end residues are part of each CDR3. A D gene is named only where the DNA matches it firmly. Clone size is not always given. Where it is, it says once, few, many or a class for expanded clones.

J	size	V	D	DNA	CDR3
TRBJ1-5	few	TRBV7-2	TRBD1	TGTGCCAGCAGCCGAACAGGGGATAGGAATCAGCCCCAGCATTTT	CASSRTGDRNQPQHF
TRBJ1-6	.	TRBV9	TRBD1	TGTGCCAGCAGCGTAGCGGGACAGGCGAATTCACCCCTCCACTTT	CASSVAGQANSPLHF
TRBJ1-4	.	TRBV5-4	TRBD1	TGTGCCAGCAGCTTGGAGAAAGCAGGGGGAGGCGAAAAACTGTTTTTT	CASSLEKAGGGEKLFF
TRBJ2-1	.	TRBV7-9	.	TGTGCCAGCAGCCCGGACCTATCGCTGTACAATGAGCAGTTCTTC	CASSPDLSLYNEQFF
TRBJ2-2	few	TRBV7-2	.	TGTGCCAGCAGCTTAGTGACCGGCTACACCGGGGAGCTGTTTTTT	CASSLVTGYTGELFF
TRBJ2-5	few	TRBV12-5	.	TGTGCTAGTGGTTTGTCTGGGGTCCAAGAGACCCAGTACTTC	CASGLSGVQETQYF
TRBJ2-5	few	TRBV30	.	TGTGCCTGGAGTGTAGAGAGGACGTTGTACTTC	CAWSVERTLYF
TRBJ2-6	.	TRBV5-8	TRBD2	TGTGCCAGCAGCCCGGGCACGGGGGGGCTTGGGGCCAACGTCCTGACTTTC	CASSPGTGGLGANVLTF
TRBJ2-7	few	TRBV7-9	.	TGTGCCAGCAGCTTAGCAGGGTTTACCTCCTACGAGCAGTACTTC	CASSLAGFTSYEQYF
TRBJ2-6	few	TRBV4-3	TRBD1	TGCGCCAGCAGCTTTGGGACAGGGCGCTCTGGGGCCAACGTCCTGACTTTC	CASSFGTGRSGANVLTF
TRBJ2-1	few	TRBV6-1	TRBD1	TGTGCCAGCAGTAAACCGGGACAGGTCTACAATGAGCAGTTCTTC	CASSKPGQVYNEQFF
TRBJ2-5	.	TRBV30	.	TGTGCCTGGGGACGGGGCAGTCGGGAGACCCAGTACTTC	CAWGRGSRETQYF
TRBJ2-7	few	TRBV6-5	TRBD1	TGTGCCAGCAGTTCGACGAGGACAGGGTCTCACGAGCAGTACTTC	CASSSTRTGSHEQYF
TRBJ1-5	.	TRBV15	TRBD1	TGTGCCACTGCAGGACAGGGGTGGGTAGAGCAGCCCCAGCATTTT	CATAGQGWVEQPQHF
TRBJ1-5	few	TRBV19	TRBD1	TGTGCCAGTAGTTCGGCAGGGGGTGAACAGCCCCAGCATTTT	CASSSAGGEQPQHF
TRBJ1-6	few	TRBV6-1	TRBD1	TGTGCCAGCAGAGACAGGGGTAATTCACCCCTCCACTTT	CASRDRGNSPLHF
TRBJ1-5	.	TRBV27	.	TGTGCCAGCAGTCCGGACAGTTTAGGCAATCAGCCCCAGCATTTT	CASSPDSLGNQPQHF
TRBJ2-7	.	TRBV18	.	TGTGCCAGCTCACCAACACTATTGGGTGACGAGCAGTACTTC	CASSPTLLGDEQYF
TRBJ2-4	.	TRBV15	TRBD1	TGTGCCACCAGCAGCTCAGGCACAGGGCGAGGGGGCCCGGTGGGAAACATTCAGTACTTC	CATSSSGTGRGGPVGNIQYF
TRBJ1-5	few	TRBV7-9	.	TGTGCCAGCAGCTTTGGGGATGGCTATCAGCCCCAGCATTTT	CASSFGDGYQPQHF
TRBJ2-7	few	TRBV25-1	TRBD1	TGTGCCAGCGTACGCCCCACGGGACAGCCCTACGAGCAGTACTTC	CASVRPTGQPYEQYF
TRBJ2-3	few	TRBV30	.	TGTGCCTGGAGTGGCCTAGCCTGGGATACGCAGTATTTT	CAWSGLAWDTQYF
TRBJ1-2	.	TRBV2	TRBD1	TGTGCCAGCAGTCAAGGACAGGGGAACTATGGCTACACCTTC	CASSQGQGNYGYTF
TRBJ2-5	few	TRBV7-3	.	TGTGCCAGCAGCTTTGGGGGGTCAGAGACCCAGTACTTC	CASSFGGSETQYF
TRBJ2-3	few	TRBV5-4	.	TGTGCCAGCTTCACCCGCGAGTCCCTCCGGACAGATACGCAGTATTTT	CASFTRESLRTDTQYF
TRBJ1-6	few	TRBV7-9	.	TGTGCCAGCACGGGGTTGGCGAATTCACCCCTCCACTTT	CASTGLANSPLHF
TRBJ2-1	.	TRBV6-1	.	TGTGCCAGCATTAGGACAGCCTACAATGAGCAGTTCTTC	CASIRTAYNEQFF
TRBJ2-1	few	TRBV4-2	.	TGTGCCAGCAGCCAAGAGGAGGCCACGCACCTTTACAATGAGCAGTTCTTC	CASSQEEATHLYNEQFF